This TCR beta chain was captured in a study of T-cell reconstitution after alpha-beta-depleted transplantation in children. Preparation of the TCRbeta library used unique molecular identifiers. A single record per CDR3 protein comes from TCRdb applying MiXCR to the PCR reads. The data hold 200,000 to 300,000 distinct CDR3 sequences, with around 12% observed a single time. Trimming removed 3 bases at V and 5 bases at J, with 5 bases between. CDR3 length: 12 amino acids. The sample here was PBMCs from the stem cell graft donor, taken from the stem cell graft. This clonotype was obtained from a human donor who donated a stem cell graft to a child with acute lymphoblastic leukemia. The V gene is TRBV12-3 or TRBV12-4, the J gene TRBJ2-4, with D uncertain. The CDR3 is CASSFGENIQYF. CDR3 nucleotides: TGTGCCAGCAGTTTTGGGGAAAACATTCAGTACTTC.